These 7 T cell receptor beta chains share one sample of origin, sequenced in a study of T cells after yellow fever vaccination. From the 5' RACE reads, TCRdb called clonotypes with MiXCR, one entry per CDR3 protein. In the table there are under 350,000 distinct CDR3 sequences, over 4% of which are singletons. The material sequenced was PBMCs, taken 5 days after the yellow fever booster vaccination. Source of these receptors: a man in his late teens or twenties who received the YFV17D yellow fever vaccine.

This clonotype was observed at least ten times. The chain is built from TRBV5-1 and TRBJ1-6; D is undetermined. CDR3 size: 16 residues. Per germline, CDR1 SGHRS and CDR2 YFSETQ. Between the trimmed V and J ends, which lost 4 bases and 9 bases, there was a span of 20 bases. The DNA of the CDR3 is TGCGCCAGCAGCGAGAGTATCGAGGTCTCTAGTTCACCCCTCCACTTT. Translation gives CASSESIEVSSSPLHF. The full variable domain, in which reference TRBV5-1 and TRBJ1-6 provide the parts outside the CDR3, is KAGVTQTPRYLIKTRGQQVTLSCSPISGHRSVSWYQQTPGQGLQFLFEYFSETQRNKGNFPGRFSGRQFSNSRSEMNVSTLELGDSALYLCASSESIEVSSSPLHFGNGTRLTVT.

The J gene is TRBJ2-3, the V gene TRBV4-1, with TRBD1 matching 7 bases. Germline CDR1 MGHRA, CDR2 YSYEKL. The CDR3 has 16 residues. V shed 4 bases and J 6 bases; nucleotides not matched to a gene: 13. DNA for the CDR3: TGCGCCAGCAGCCCGTTCCGGGACAGCGGCTTCGATACGCAGTATTTT. This sequence encodes CASSPFRDSGFDTQYF.

This clonotype occurred many times. This sequence joins TRBV11-2 and TRBJ2-1; TRBD2 is a possible D gene (7 bases). The CDR3 length is 17 residues. V gave up 4 bases and J gave up 2 bases, with 18 bases separating them. Germline values: CDR1 SGHAT, CDR2 FQNNGV. The CDR3 is CASSSLVGGPPYNEQFF. The CDR3 bases are TGTGCCAGCAGCTCATTGGTGGGGGGGCCTCCCTACAATGAGCAGTTCTTC.

In this sample, this clonotype turned up a few times. The chain joins TRBV20-1 to TRBJ1-1; D is ambiguous. In germline, CDR1 is DFQATT, CDR2 SNEGSKA (reference sequence). This CDR3 is built from 11 residues. CDR3 bases: TGCAGGCCTACAAGGAACACTGAAGCTTTCTTT. Protein product: CRPTRNTEAFF.

This clonotype has at least ten counts. The chain combines TRBV4-3 with TRBJ1-1; no reliable D call. Germline V gene sequence: CDR1 LGHNA, CDR2 YSLEER. The CDR3 spans 15 residues. V dropped 4 bases and J dropped 5 bases, with 17 bases sitting between them. The CDR3 loop is CASSREVGARTEAFF. The CDR3 nucleotides are TGCGCCAGCAGCCGGGAGGTGGGCGCGAGGACTGAAGCTTTCTTT.

The sample holds many counts of this clonotype. The rearrangement uses TRBV5-1 and TRBJ2-7, with D possibly called TRBD1 or TRBD2 (5 bases each). Trimming cost V 0 bases and J 7 bases, with 23 bases left between them. There are 17 residues in the CDR3. The germline V gene has CDR1 SGHRS and CDR2 YFSETQ. The CDR3 nucleotides read TGCGCCAGCAGCTTGGGGCAGCTGGGGGACGTCGTTGGGGAGCAGTACGTC. It specifies CASSLGQLGDVVGEQYV.

The chain employs TRBV19 and TRBJ2-1, with 13 positions matching TRBD2. The CDR3 spans 16 residues. The trim removed 8 bases at V and 3 bases at J, leaving 7 bases unmatched. The V gene's germline CDR1 is LNHDA and CDR2 SQIVND (reference sequence). CDR3 in amino acids: CASGLAGASFYNEQFF. DNA of the CDR3: TGTGCCAGTGGACTAGCGGGGGCCTCTTTCTACAATGAGCAGTTCTTC.